The rows below give T cell receptor beta chains drawn from one sample of a study of CD8+ T cells in alopecia areata. Sequencing was performed with immunoSEQ multiplex PCR; in TCRdb, only in-frame clones are kept and a portion is missing. The profile shows 89,000 or so clones, roughly 47% of them singletons. Sample: NKG2D-high CD8+ T cells sorted from blood. The receptor set was obtained from a human donor with alopecia areata. CDR3s include the opening cysteine and the closing phenylalanine or tryptophan. A D gene is named only where the DNA matches it firmly. Where a row states a size, it is once, few, many or the class of an expanded clone; other rows omit it.

clone_size	d_call	v_call	j_call	cdr3_nt	cdr3_aa
-	-	TRBV6-5	TRBJ2-7	TGTGCCAGCAGTTTTTACAGAGGCTACGAGCAGTACTTC	CASSFYRGYEQYF
-	-	TRBV5-4	TRBJ2-3	TGTGCCAGCAGCCCCCCTGAAACGTCCGATACGCAGTATTTT	CASSPPETSDTQYF
few	-	TRBV29-1	TRBJ2-6	TGCAGCGTTGAAGTCAGGGTGACCGGGGCCAACGTCCTGACTTTC	CSVEVRVTGANVLTF
few	-	TRBV11-2	TRBJ2-6	TGTGCCAGCAGCTTAACGGGTACTGGGGCCAACGTCCTGACTTTC	CASSLTGTGANVLTF
-	-	TRBV30	TRBJ2-3	TGTGCCGGAATGGGGGATACGCAGTATTTT	CAGMGDTQYF
-	-	TRBV10-3	TRBJ2-7	TGTGCCATCAGTGAAAGGACAAGGCCCTACGAGCAGTACTTC	CAISERTRPYEQYF
once	-	TRBV28	TRBJ2-1	TGTGCCAGCAGTTCCCGGGTCTCTGGGAATGAGCAGTTCTTC	CASSSRVSGNEQFF
few	-	TRBV11-3	TRBJ2-1	TGTGCCAGCAGCTTAGTGGGGAGTGAGCAGTTCTTC	CASSLVGSEQFF
-	TRBD1	TRBV11-2	TRBJ2-1	TGTGCCAGCAGCCACCTGACAGGGGTAGACGAGCAGTTCTTC	CASSHLTGVDEQFF
-	-	TRBV13	TRBJ2-1	TGTGCCAGCAGCTCGTTCAACAATGAGCAGTTCTTC	CASSSFNNEQFF
-	-	TRBV7-9	TRBJ2-3	TGTGCCAGCAGCTTTGCCCAGGTGGATTGGAGCACAGATACGCAGTATTTT	CASSFAQVDWSTDTQYF
-	TRBD1	TRBV12-5	TRBJ2-7	TGTGCTAGTGGTTTGGTTACAGGGGACGAGCAGTACTTC	CASGLVTGDEQYF
few	-	TRBV28	TRBJ2-2	TGTGCCAGCAGGATTGTCGGGGAGCTGTTTTTT	CASRIVGELFF
-	TRBD2	TRBV29-1	TRBJ2-1	TGCAGCGTTGAAAGGGGACTAGCGCATTACAATGAGCAGTTCTTC	CSVERGLAHYNEQFF
-	-	TRBV4-2	TRBJ1-2	TGTGCCAGCAGCCAAGGCTCCAGTAACTATGGCTACACCTTC	CASSQGSSNYGYTF
-	-	TRBV13	TRBJ2-3	TGTGCCAGCAGCTTAGGCAGGGGCTCAGATACGCAGTATTTT	CASSLGRGSDTQYF
-	-	TRBV29-1	TRBJ2-5	TGCAGCGTTTTACAGGGTTTGCAGACCCAGTACTTC	CSVLQGLQTQYF
few	-	TRBV4-1	TRBJ2-2	TGCGCCAGCAGCCCACAGGGATCCACCGGGGAGCTGTTTTTT	CASSPQGSTGELFF
-	-	TRBV11-2	TRBJ2-1	TGTGCCAGCAGCTTGTGGGGACCACGGGATGAGCAGTTCTTC	CASSLWGPRDEQFF
-	-	TRBV9	TRBJ2-5	TGTGCCAGCAACAACGACGGGCTCGTCCAGTACTTC	CASNNDGLVQYF
few	TRBD2	TRBV7-2	TRBJ2-5	TGTGCCAGCAGCTTCCCAGCGGGGGTGTACCAAGAGACCCAGTACTTC	CASSFPAGVYQETQYF
-	-	TRBV5-1	TRBJ2-7	TGCGCCAGCAGCTTCGACGGTTCCTACGAGCAGTACTTC	CASSFDGSYEQYF
-	-	TRBV27	TRBJ2-2	TGTGCCAGCAGGAGGTTCGGGCAGACCGGGGAGCTGTTTTTT	CASRRFGQTGELFF
-	TRBD2	TRBV29-1	TRBJ2-1	TGCAGCGTTGAATGGACTAGCGGGGAACGAGAGCAGTTCTTC	CSVEWTSGEREQFF
-	-	TRBV10-3	TRBJ2-2	TGTGGGGTTGAGGAAACGAACACCGGGGAGCTGTTTTTT	CGVEETNTGELFF
-	-	TRBV28	TRBJ2-5	TGTGCCAGCAGTTTATTAGCGGACGAAGAGACCCAGTACTTC	CASSLLADEETQYF
-	-	TRBV30	TRBJ1-2	TGTGCCTGGAGGGAACCCTCGGGCTACACCTTC	CAWREPSGYTF
few	-	TRBV2	TRBJ2-5	TGTGCCAGCAGTTCAGCGGGAGAGACCCAGTACTTC	CASSSAGETQYF
-	-	TRBV30	TRBJ2-2	TGTGCCTGGAATGGGGCGACCACCGGGGAGCTGTTTTTT	CAWNGATTGELFF
-	TRBD2	TRBV29-1	TRBJ2-3	TGCAGCGTTGAAAGGACTAGCGGGAACCCAGATACGCAGTATTTT	CSVERTSGNPDTQYF
few	-	TRBV2	TRBJ2-7	TGTGCCAGCAGTGATGGAGCAAACTACGAGCAGTACTTC	CASSDGANYEQYF
-	-	TRBV29-1	TRBJ2-2	TGCAGCGTCCCCATCACCGGGGAGCTGTTTTTT	CSVPITGELFF
few	-	TRBV9	TRBJ2-2	TGTGCCAGCAGCGTAGCTCTCGGGGAGCTGTTTTTT	CASSVALGELFF
-	-	TRBV23-1	TRBJ2-7	TGCGCCAGCAGGACGGTAAGCCACCCGTCCTACGAGCAGTACTTC	CASRTVSHPSYEQYF
few	-	TRBV7-8	TRBJ1-1	TGTGCCAGCAGCCCTGCTGGGGTGAACACTGAAGCTTTCTTT	CASSPAGVNTEAFF
-	-	TRBV29-1	TRBJ1-5	TGCAGCGTTGGGTCGGGCTATAGCAATCAGCCCCAGCATTTT	CSVGSGYSNQPQHF